This entry describes one T cell receptor (beta chain). These data are taken from a study of T cells expressing NK-cell markers. For TCR beta, cDNA was produced by 5'RACE template switching with UMIs. TCRdb reprocessed the 5' RACE reads, keeping one entry per CDR3 protein, no DNA. The table lists under 500,000 distinct CDR3 sequences. This CDR3 spans 15 amino acids. Germline V gives CDR1 SGHVS, CDR2 FQNEAQ. The sample comprised blood T cells: a sorted CD56 or NKG2C T cell subset, CD4+ or CD8+ T cells, or bulk PBMC T cells (not recorded which). This TCR was recovered from a woman aged 18 to 75 in good health. The rearrangement joins TRBV7-8 to TRBJ2-1; TCRdb's assignment of TRBD1 cannot be checked, as there is no DNA. The CDR3 is CASSWLDRPGNEQFF.